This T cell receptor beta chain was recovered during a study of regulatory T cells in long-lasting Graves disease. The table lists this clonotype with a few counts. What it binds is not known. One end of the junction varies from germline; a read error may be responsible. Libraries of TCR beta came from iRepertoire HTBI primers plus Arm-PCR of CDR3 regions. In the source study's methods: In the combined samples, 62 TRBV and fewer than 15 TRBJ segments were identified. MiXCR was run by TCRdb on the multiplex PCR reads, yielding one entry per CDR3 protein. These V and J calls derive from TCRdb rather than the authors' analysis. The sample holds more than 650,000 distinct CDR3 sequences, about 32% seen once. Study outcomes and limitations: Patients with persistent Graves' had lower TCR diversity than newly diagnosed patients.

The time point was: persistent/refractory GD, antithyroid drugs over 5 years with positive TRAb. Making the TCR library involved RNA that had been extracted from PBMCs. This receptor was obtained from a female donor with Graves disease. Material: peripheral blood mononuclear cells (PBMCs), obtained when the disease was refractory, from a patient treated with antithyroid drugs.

This CDR3 is CASSESVGSLRGYTF. The CDR3 region has the DNA TGCGCCAGCAGTGAGTCGGTGGGCTCCCTCAGGGGCTACACCTTC. The rearrangement joins TRBV6-9 to TRBJ1-2; no definite D call. Looked up from germline, CDR1 is MNHGY and CDR2 is SVAAGI. CDR3 length equals 15 residues.